This record covers a single TCR beta chain. Its specificity is not known. The germline V gene encodes CDR1 MNHEY and CDR2 SVGEGT. The CDR3 contains 14 residues. V lost 0 bases and J 3 bases, leaving 8 bases between the germline ends. This sample is part of a study of T cell responses to AZD1222 COVID-19 vaccine. Overall study findings and caveats: Regions 160-218 and 743-854 dominated among vaccine-associated CD4 TCRs spanning spike. There were repertoire samples only from the period after the peak T cell response. Donors were largely white British and mainly female; clonal diversity was possibly underestimated.

Here immunoSEQ multiplex PCR was the method, and the copy in TCRdb shows in-frame clones only, minus some. This sample has roughly 170,000 clones; around 93% occur once, and the top ten carry approximately 1.9%. The TCR sequence derives from an adult in good health. This sample comprised peripheral blood, obtained on day 0 of AZD1222 vaccination. V and J are TRBV6-2 or TRBV6-3 and TRBJ1-1; D gene unclear. This CDR3 is CASSYSGQHTEAFF. CDR3 coding DNA: TGTGCCAGCAGTTACTCGGGCCAACACACTGAAGCTTTCTTT.